The T cell receptor beta chain under discussion was sequenced for a study of cytomegalovirus exposure and HLA in healthy donors. Both 60 Vbeta primers and 13 Jbeta primers went into the PCR. Sequencing used immunoSEQ multiplex PCR; TCRdb keeps in-frame clones, though not all of them. The sample has more than 95,000 clones, about 73% seen once. This clone has a handful of counts. Its antigen is unidentified. General observations from the study: The study flagged around 160 TCR beta chains as cytomegalovirus-associated. The study found most TCR sequences rare, yet found some public TCRs in many donors. There were reportedly fewer N-insertions in an Asian-associated ancestry cluster than the roughly 700-donor mean, in a later analysis.

This CDR3 has 16 residues. Germline V gene sequence: CDR1 LNHDA, CDR2 SQIVND (reference sequence). Between the trimmed V and J ends, which lost 5 bases and 1 base, there was a span of 14 bases. This receptor was identified in a woman aged 40 to 50 in good health and CMV-seronegative. The J gene is TRBJ2-2, the V gene TRBV19; perhaps TRBD2 as D (6 bases). Specimen: PBMCs. The CDR3 is CASSPARLGNTGELFF. The CDR3 region has the DNA TGTGCCAGTAGTCCCGCAAGACTAGGGAACACCGGGGAGCTGTTTTTT.